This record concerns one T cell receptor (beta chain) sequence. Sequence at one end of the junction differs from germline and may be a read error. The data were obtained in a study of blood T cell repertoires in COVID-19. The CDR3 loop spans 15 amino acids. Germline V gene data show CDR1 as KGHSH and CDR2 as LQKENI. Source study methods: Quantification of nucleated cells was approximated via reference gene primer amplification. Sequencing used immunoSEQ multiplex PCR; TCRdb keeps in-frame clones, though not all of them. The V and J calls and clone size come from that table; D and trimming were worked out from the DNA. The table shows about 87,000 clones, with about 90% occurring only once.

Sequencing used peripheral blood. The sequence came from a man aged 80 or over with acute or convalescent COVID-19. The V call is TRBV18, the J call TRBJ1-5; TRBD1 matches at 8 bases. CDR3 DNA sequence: TGTGCCAGCTCACCACAGGGGACAGGAAATCATCCCCAGCATTTT. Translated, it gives CASSPQGTGNHPQHF.